This T cell receptor (beta chain) stems from a study of beta chain features in type 1 diabetes. Regarding the study as a whole: PCR might favor shorter templates, equally in patients and controls.

The investigators reverse transcribed all of the isolated RNA, so they sequenced expressed TCRB transcripts. Assay used: immunoSEQ multiplex PCR; TCRdb lists only in-frame clones, some missing. The table has 970,000 or so clones, roughly 15% seen once. To note about this clone: The antigen is not known.

Germline V CDR1 and CDR2: SGHRS, YFSETQ. V was pared by 3 bases and J by 5 bases, with 5 bases of the junction left unmatched. The CDR3 length is 15 residues. The chain is built from TRBV5-1 and TRBJ2-1, with 10 positions matching TRBD2. Input material: naive CD4+ T cells from blood. This clonotype was sampled from a woman aged 18 to 35 in good health. As DNA, the CDR3 is TGCGCCAGCAGCTCGGGACTAGCGTTTAACAATGAGCAGTTCTTC. This gives the protein CASSSGLAFNNEQFF.